Included here is one TCR beta chain sequence, with context. This clone has more than one count but fewer than ten. The antigen this receptor binds is unknown. Base qualities are not provided; no much larger clone lies one nucleotide away. The cohort consisted of 666 healthy bone marrow donors. At the time of sampling, every cohort member was nominally healthy, though immune exposures that went unrecorded were likely present. CMV serostatus was recorded as positive for about 300 and negative for about half of the 666 cohort members, whereas no CMV serostatus was recorded for the donor in question. A peripheral blood sample was collected from each donor, and TCR beta sequencing was performed on peripheral blood mononuclear cells. The Qiagen DNeasy Blood Extraction Kit was used to extract genomic DNA from the blood cell samples. The data originate from a study of cytomegalovirus exposure and HLA in healthy donors (dated by TCRdb to 2016 to 2017). For the study in its entirety: In an earlier analysis of about 560 of the donors, 276 Gb of sequence data and roughly 100 million unique TCR beta sequences from 180 million or so T cells were reported. High-throughput TCR immunosequencing, statistical association of individual TCRs with disease status, and machine learning were combined to predict cytomegalovirus infection status. Across about 380 genotyped donors of the cohort, an average of about 220,000 unique TCR beta nucleotide sequences per donor were sequenced, and around 19% of those sequences were non-productive. In the later analysis, no new phenotypic data were used to find candidate immune exposures; instead, reliance was placed on TCR beta sequences and their occurrence across donors. The study was designed to test whether signatures of past pathogen exposure could be identified by cataloging public T cell receptors. Donor age, sex, ethnicity and CMV serostatus were compiled together with the repertoire data. A separate validation cohort of 100 to 150 different subjects was used in addition to the roughly 700-subject first cohort. Of the 350 to 450 genotyped donors, 65% to 90% were placed in the genetic ancestry cluster associated with self-reported Caucasian donors. Four to six DR-DQ haplotypes were handled as single units for association and clustering because linkage in the cohort was strong. Typing coverage differed by locus: A, B, C, DRB1 and DQB1 were typed in roughly 620-640 donors, DQA1 in 500 to 550, DPA1 in over 600, and DPB1 in roughly 450. Both class I and class II loci were covered by HLA typing, at four-digit resolution. Every discovery cohort repertoire had been produced on one sequencing platform. A later genetic analysis used genome-wide SNP genotypes for about 65% of the roughly 670 donors, treating that subset as a discovery cohort. Approximately 310 gigabases of sequencing data and approximately 80 million unique TCR sequences were included in an early release covering several hundred HLA-typed donors. An earlier analysis of around 580 of the donors used high-throughput TCR beta sequencing to judge whether each TCR beta V gene segment behaved as functional or pseudogenic. The study used immunosequencing to profile the T cell repertoires of around 600 subjects and linked those repertoires to cytomegalovirus serostatus. In a later analysis, previously published TCR beta repertoires from 666 donors were re-analyzed and high-resolution HLA genotyping was added so that TCR occurrence patterns could be studied. The investigation overall reported the following: In an earlier analysis of around 600 of the donors, most TCR beta V segments appeared in productive rearrangements about 87% or about 30% of the time, broadly matching IMGT annotations. Specific HLA alleles were associated with about 17,000 TCR beta sequences at a false discovery rate of 0.05 in a later analysis. When HLA alleles, especially DR and DQ, strongly co-occurred, TCR associations were difficult to assign to individual alleles. The only immune exposure information available for the cohort was CMV serostatus. In a later analysis, several top co-occurrence clusters were reported to appear linked to parvovirus B19, influenza, CMV and Epstein-Barr virus. In a later genetic analysis, fewer N-insertions in productive TCRs were reported among donors in an Asian-associated ancestry cluster than the roughly 700-donor mean. Compared with equally common non-associated chains, HLA-associated TCR beta chains in a later analysis were more clonally expanded and had lower generation probabilities. In both the original and validation cohorts, the classifier was reported to diagnose cytomegalovirus status with high specificity and sensitivity. Because some donors lacked HLA typing at each locus, the association tests relied only on the typed subset. Most CMV-associated TCR beta chains appeared to be HLA-restricted in a later analysis, and the HLA associations seemed to be driven largely by CMV exposure. A cluster of highly shared sequence variants was judged likely to be a technical artifact of the sequencing pipeline. According to the authors, the approach could potentially be generalized to other disease states and immunological phenotypes. An association between a missense DCLRE1C variant and V-gene and J-gene trimming of TCR beta chains was found in a later genetic analysis and replicated in an independent cohort. Only TCR beta chains were sequenced in this cohort, and the absence of alpha or paired-chain data limited detectable features. Presence/absence analyses assumed roughly uniform sequencing depth across donors, an assumption that may not hold. Linkage disequilibrium might explain the correlated functional status among segregating V segments, but an unknown experimental factor could not be excluded. Some IMGT-functional V segments, including TRBV6-2 and TRBV6-3, could not be distinguished by the 87-base-pair reads and were therefore excluded. According to a later analysis, TCR association rates differed among HLA loci, with DRB1 alleles showing the most associated TCRs and HLA-C alleles showing the fewest. Most TCR sequences were seen in very few donors, while some public TCRs were found in many individuals. In vitro tests confirmed that a few of the cytomegalovirus-associated TCR beta chains recognize cytomegalovirus antigens. In the study, approximately 150 TCR beta chains were listed as associated with cytomegalovirus. About 15 rarely observed V segments, including chromosome 9 orphons, were excluded from the earlier analysis of some 590 of the donors because counts were too low. A further reported finding was that TCR beta sequences accurately predicted the HLA-A and HLA-B alleles for most subjects in the first cohort.

The library relied on the immunoSEQ multiplex PCR assay. For the multiplex PCR, a mixture combining 60 forward primers for TCR Vbeta segments and 13 reverse primers for TCR Jbeta segments was used. The CDR3 region of rearranged TCR beta genes was amplified from genomic DNA with a multiplex PCR assay. The amplified TCR beta libraries were sequenced on the Illumina HiSeq System as 87-base-pair reads. Per the original workflow: In a later analysis, about 80 million unique TCR beta chains were counted across the approximately 670 repertoires, and about 10 million of these chains were shared by at least two donors. Raw reads were error-corrected and collapsed into unique sequences with a nearest-neighbor algorithm that merged closely related sequences to remove PCR and sequencing errors. V, D and J gene segments were assigned by aligning CDR3 sequences to IMGT reference sequences. For a sequence to be retained, a match of at least six nucleotides to both a V gene segment and a J gene segment was required. A rearrangement counted as productive if the CDR3 had no stop codons and remained in frame with V and J, and every other rearrangement counted as non-productive. CDR3 was defined according to IMGT convention as the region running from the second conserved V-encoded cysteine to the conserved J-encoded phenylalanine. Sequences without an unambiguous match to a single V gene segment were excluded from the earlier analysis of over 500 of the donors. In an earlier analysis of 587 of the donors, a V segment was called functional when productive rearrangements were above 56.7%, and segregating when the standard deviation between donors exceeded 5%. To diagnose cytomegalovirus status from the catalog of TCR beta chain sequences, a statistical classification framework was built. In a later analysis, TCR nucleotide sequences were compared against IMGT/GENE-DB human TR gene sequences so that V and J genes could be assigned. The TCRdist pipeline was used in a later analysis to assign CDR3 sequences and most-parsimonious VDJ recombination scenarios. In a later analysis, each TCR beta chain was defined by its CDR3 amino acid sequence together with its V-gene family, and reads without a unique V-gene family were excluded. A later analysis removed 592 highly shared, low-generation-probability nucleotide sequences to deal with suspected cross-contamination and a sequencing artifact. For each public chain, a later analysis derived a clonal expansion index from normalized ranks of inferred template counts within each repertoire. In a later analysis, generation probabilities were computed using a VDJ recombination model fitted to out-of-frame rearrangements, and the results were checked against IGoR. Hypergeometric tests were used in a later analysis to score TCR-TCR, TCR-HLA and TCR-CMV co-occurrence, with a repertoire-size bias correction applied to the TCR pairs. In a later analysis, false discovery rates were estimated by permuting HLA or CMV assignments 20 times. A later analysis grouped co-occurring TCRs with DBSCAN, adding TCRdist sequence similarity when clustering within HLA-allele-positive subsets. Co-occurrence clustering excluded repertoires with fewer than 30,000 or more than 120,000 public chains, plus five with anomalous nucleotide sharing. TCRdb obtained this table from immuneACCESS and retained in-frame rearrangements with V and J assigned. These tables miss some clones; where compared with another copy, unresolved V genes account for less than half of the shortfall, and the remainder is unexplained. Clone size and the V and J calls come from that table; the DNA yielded D and trimming. A total of over 200,000 clones appear in this sample, about 85% of them only once. In total, the top ten clones hold 1% to 1.5% of the sample.

The germline ends are 5 bases apart after V is trimmed by 0 bases and J by 0 bases. Reading the germline V gene (reference sequence) gives CDR1 LNHNV and CDR2 YYDKDF. Reading from cysteine to phenylalanine, the CDR3 counts 14 amino acids. The CDR3 DNA has 42 bases and is translated from base 1. The sequence derives from a human donor in good health. This chain joins TRBV15 to TRBJ1-1; TRBD1 is a possible D gene, resting on 5 matching bases. Sequenced material: PBMCs. The nucleotide sequence reads TGTGCCACCAGCAGAGACAGGGTGAACACTGAAGCTTTCTTT. This sequence encodes CATSRDRVNTEAFF.